This T cell receptor beta chain was recorded in a study of blood T cell repertoires in COVID-19. Overall study: There were acute and convalescent COVID-19 samples, and they came from the United States, Italy and Spain. T cells, B-cell-depleted T cells, or PBMCs provided the cDNA or gDNA that served as material.

Per the study methods: Nucleated cell number was recorded as an estimate derived from reference gene primer amplification. TCRdb's table, derived via immunoSEQ multiplex PCR, lists solely in-frame clones and lacks some. The V and J calls and clone size are taken from that table; D and trimming were inferred from the DNA. Altogether tens of thousands of clones are present, around 90% being singletons, with the ten largest covering about 3.3%. The trim removed 0 bases at V and 2 bases at J, leaving 1 base unmatched. There are 15 residues in the CDR3. From germline, CDR1 is GTSNPN and CDR2 SVGIG (reference sequence).

Sequences were obtained from peripheral blood. This chain connects TRBV30 to TRBJ1-6; 7 bases align to TRBD1. This TCR was recovered from a woman in her 70s with acute or convalescent COVID-19. The CDR3 loop is CAWSVGGAYNSPLHF. The CDR3 DNA reads TGTGCCTGGAGTGTAGGGGGCGCCTATAATTCACCCCTCCACTTT.